The 10 T cell receptor beta chains reported below all come from one sample, sequenced in a study of blood T cell repertoires in COVID-19. Sequencing used immunoSEQ multiplex PCR; TCRdb keeps in-frame clones, though not all of them. The repertoire holds about 310,000 clones, with roughly 89% as singletons. The material sequenced was PBMCs or T cells enriched from blood (not recorded which). These receptors were taken from a woman between 18 and 29 years old who had recovered from COVID-19.

The chain joins TRBV24-1 to TRBJ2-5; TRBD2 agrees at 10 bases. Germline V lookup: CDR1 KGHDR, CDR2 SFDVKD. This CDR3 has 16 amino acids. V dropped 3 bases and J dropped 0; count of bases not matched to a gene: 3. The CDR3 is CATSDDLAGDQETQYF. CDR3 nucleotide sequence: TGTGCCACCAGTGATGACCTAGCGGGGGACCAAGAGACCCAGTACTTC.

The chain has TRBV5-1 and TRBJ2-5, with D perhaps TRBD1 (6 bases). Germline values: CDR1 SGHRS, CDR2 YFSETQ. Trimming cost V 0 bases and J 4 bases, with 10 bases left between them. This CDR3 is 14 amino acids long. The CDR3 sequence is CASSLGQGSETQYF. DNA of the CDR3: TGCGCCAGCAGCTTGGGGCAGGGGTCAGAGACCCAGTACTTC. The full variable domain, completed using reference TRBV5-1 and TRBJ2-5, is KAGVTQTPRYLIKTRGQQVTLSCSPISGHRSVSWYQQTPGQGLQFLFEYFSETQRNKGNFPGRFSGRQFSNSRSEMNVSTLELGDSALYLCASSLGQGSETQYFGPGTRLLVL.

The V gene is TRBV7-2, the J gene TRBJ1-4; TRBD1 might be the D (6 bases). Trimming shortened V by 1 base and J by 6 bases, and 12 bases separated the two germline ends. The CDR3 is 15 amino acids. CDR1 is SGHTA and CDR2 is FQGNSA in the germline V gene. DNA for the CDR3: TGTGCCAGCAGCTTAGTCTGGGGGCCTGATGAAAAACTGTTTTTT. The encoded protein is CASSLVWGPDEKLFF. Filled out from reference TRBV7-2 and TRBJ1-4, the complete variable domain reads GAGVSQSPSNKVTEKGKDVELRCDPISGHTALYWYRQSLGQGLEFLIYFQGNSAPDKSGLPSDRFSAERTGGSVSTLTIQRTQQEDSAVYLCASSLVWGPDEKLFFGSGTQLSVL.

The chain carries TRBV19 and TRBJ1-5; D may be TRBD1 (5 bases). Trimming removed 1 base from V and 9 bases from J, with 16 bases in between. The length of the CDR3 is 15 residues. Looked up from germline, CDR1 is LNHDA and CDR2 is SQIVND (reference sequence). CDR3 nucleotide sequence: TGTGCCAGTAGTATAGCCCAAGGAAAAGACAGGCCCCAGCATTTT. As protein: CASSIAQGKDRPQHF.

The V gene is TRBV20-1, the J gene TRBJ2-2, with TRBD2 matching 9 bases. Unmatched junction bases numbered 6, after V lost 6 bases and J lost 4 bases. CDR1 is DFQATT and CDR2 is SNEGSKA in the germline V gene (reference sequence). The CDR3 totals 14 residues. Here the CDR3 DNA reads TGCAGTGCCAGTAGCGGGAGAGGCACCGGGGAGCTGTTTTTT. It yields the protein CSASSGRGTGELFF.

The J gene is TRBJ2-1, the V gene TRBV3-1 (or the pseudogene TRBV3-2), with D uncertain. Germline V gives CDR1 LGHDT, CDR2 YNNKEL (reference sequence). Trimming pared 1 base from V and 6 bases from J, leaving 10 bases between. CDR3 length: 14 amino acids. This CDR3 is CASSQGLEVNEQFF. CDR3 bases: TGTGCCAGCAGCCAAGGGCTAGAGGTCAATGAGCAGTTCTTC.

This chain connects TRBV28 to TRBJ2-7, with 9 bases fitting TRBD1. V lost 3 bases and J lost 6; bases outside the gene matches: 6. CDR3 length equals 14 residues. Germline CDR1 is MDHEN and CDR2 is SYDVKM. Written as DNA, the CDR3 is TGTGCCAGCAGTTTCCCTGACAGGGGGAGCGAGCAGTACTTC. It translates to CASSFPDRGSEQYF.

The CDR3 protein is CATSRARGGSGSTEIEQYF. CDR3 nucleotides: TGTGCCACCAGCAGAGCTAGGGGGGGTAGCGGGAGTACCGAAATCGAGCAGTACTTC. This chain connects TRBV15 to TRBJ2-7; 9 bases line up with TRBD2. Losses at the gene ends were 1 base for V and 6 bases for J; bases not matched to a gene: 19. This CDR3 has 19 residues. Germline V gives CDR1 LNHNV, CDR2 YYDKDF (reference sequence).

This chain links TRBV7-8 with TRBJ1-3; D not resolved. Per germline, CDR1 SGHVS and CDR2 FQNEAQ. The germline V and J ends were trimmed by 3 bases and 4 bases, with 13 bases remaining between them. This CDR3 spans 15 amino acids. The CDR3 sequence: CASSFSSSGGNTIYF. DNA of the CDR3: TGTGCCAGCAGCTTTTCCTCCTCCGGGGGAAACACCATATATTTT. The entire variable domain, with the rest obtained from reference TRBV7-8 and TRBJ1-3, is as follows: GAGVSQSPRYKVAKRGQDVALRCDPISGHVSLFWYQQALGQGPEFLTYFQNEAQLDKSGLPSDRFFAERPEGSVSTLKIQRTQQEDSAVYLCASSFSSSGGNTIYFGEGSWLTVV.

The chain combines TRBV30 with TRBJ2-7, with a tentative D call TRBD1 (6 bases). The CDR3 contains 13 residues. CDR1 and CDR2 (germline): GTSNPN, SVGIG (reference sequence). Trimming left V 4 bases short and J 3 bases short, with 13 bases between. Written as DNA, the CDR3 is TGTGCCTGGATTAGGGACACACACTACGAGCAGTACTTC. Its translation: CAWIRDTHYEQYF.